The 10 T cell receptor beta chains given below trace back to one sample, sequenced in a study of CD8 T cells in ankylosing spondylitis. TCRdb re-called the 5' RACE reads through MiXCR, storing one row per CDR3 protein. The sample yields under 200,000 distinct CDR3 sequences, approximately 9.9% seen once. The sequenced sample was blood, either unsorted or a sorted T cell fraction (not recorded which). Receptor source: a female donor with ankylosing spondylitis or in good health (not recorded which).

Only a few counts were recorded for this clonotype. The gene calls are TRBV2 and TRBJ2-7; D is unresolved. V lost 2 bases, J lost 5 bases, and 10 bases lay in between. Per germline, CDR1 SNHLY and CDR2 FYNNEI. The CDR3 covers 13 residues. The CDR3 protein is CASSELKRDEQYF. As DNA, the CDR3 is TGTGCCAGCAGTGAATTGAAACGGGACGAGCAGTACTTC.

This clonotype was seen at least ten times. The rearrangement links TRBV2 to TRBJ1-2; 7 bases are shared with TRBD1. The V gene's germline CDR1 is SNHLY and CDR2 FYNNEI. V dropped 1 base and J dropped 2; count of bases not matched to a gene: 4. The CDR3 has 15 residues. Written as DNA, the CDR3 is TGTGCCAGCAGTGAAGGTCAGGGGGACAACTATGGCTACACCTTC. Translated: CASSEGQGDNYGYTF.

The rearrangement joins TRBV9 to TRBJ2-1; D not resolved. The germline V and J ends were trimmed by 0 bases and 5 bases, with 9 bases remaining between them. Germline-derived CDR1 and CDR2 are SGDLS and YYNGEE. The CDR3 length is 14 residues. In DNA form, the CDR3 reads TGTGCCAGCAGCGTAGTGGGTTCAGACAATGAGCAGTTCTTC. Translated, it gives CASSVVGSDNEQFF.

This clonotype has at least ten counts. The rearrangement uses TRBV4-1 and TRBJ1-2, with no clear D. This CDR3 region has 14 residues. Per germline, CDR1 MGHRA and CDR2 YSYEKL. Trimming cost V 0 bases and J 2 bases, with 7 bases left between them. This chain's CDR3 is CASSQDTMNYGYTF. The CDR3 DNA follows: TGCGCCAGCAGCCAAGATACAATGAACTATGGCTACACCTTC.

CDR3 sequence reads: CASSMRSAAETQYF. The CDR3 DNA sequence: TGTGCCAGTAGTATGAGGTCAGCCGCCGAGACCCAGTACTTC. The chain uses TRBV19 and TRBJ2-5; D is uncertain. The CDR3 has 14 amino acids. Germline V lookup: CDR1 LNHDA, CDR2 SQIVND (reference sequence). V was shortened by 3 bases and J by 5 bases, with 13 bases between the two germline ends.

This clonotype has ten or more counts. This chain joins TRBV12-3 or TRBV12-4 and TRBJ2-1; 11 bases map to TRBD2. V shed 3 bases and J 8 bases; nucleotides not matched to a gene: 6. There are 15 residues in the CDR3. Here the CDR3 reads CASSLASGRSYEQFF. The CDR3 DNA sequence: TGTGCCAGCAGTTTGGCTAGCGGGAGGTCATATGAGCAGTTCTTC.

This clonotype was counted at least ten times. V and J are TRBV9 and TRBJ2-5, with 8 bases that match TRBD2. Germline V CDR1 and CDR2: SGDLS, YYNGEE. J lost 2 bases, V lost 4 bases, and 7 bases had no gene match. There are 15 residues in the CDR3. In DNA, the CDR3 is TGTGCCAGCAGCCCACCGGGGGGGGTGCAAGAGACCCAGTACTTC. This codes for CASSPPGGVQETQYF. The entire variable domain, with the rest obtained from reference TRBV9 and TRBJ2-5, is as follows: DSGVTQTPKHLITATGQRVTLRCSPRSGDLSVYWYQQSLDQGLQFLIQYYNGEERAKGNILERFSAQQFPDLHSELNLSSLELGDSALYFCASSPPGGVQETQYFGPGTRLLVL.

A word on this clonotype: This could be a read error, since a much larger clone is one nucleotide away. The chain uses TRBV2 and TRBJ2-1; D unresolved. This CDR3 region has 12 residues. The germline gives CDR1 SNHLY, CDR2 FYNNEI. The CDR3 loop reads CASSGLPNDQFF. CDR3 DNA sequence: TGTGCCAGCAGTGGACTGCCCAATGACCAGTTCTTC.

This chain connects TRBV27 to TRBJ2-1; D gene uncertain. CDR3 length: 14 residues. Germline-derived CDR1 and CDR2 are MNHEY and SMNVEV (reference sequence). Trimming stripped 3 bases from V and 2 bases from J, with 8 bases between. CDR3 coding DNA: TGTGCCAGCAGTTTTTCTGTGGCCTACAATGAGCAGTTCTTC. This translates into CASSFSVAYNEQFF.

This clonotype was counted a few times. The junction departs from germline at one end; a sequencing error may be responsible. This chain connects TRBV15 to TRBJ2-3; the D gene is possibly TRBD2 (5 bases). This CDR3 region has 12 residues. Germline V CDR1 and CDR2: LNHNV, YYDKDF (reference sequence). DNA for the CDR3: TGTGCCACCAGCAGAGATGAGGAGTTTAGCGTTTTT. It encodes CATSRDEEFSVF.